This TCR beta chain was retrieved from a study of kidney transplant recipient with SARS-CoV-2 infection. This clonotype was observed at least ten times. One entry per CDR3 protein results from TCRdb running MiXCR on the reads. The repertoire holds fewer than 250,000 distinct CDR3 sequences, with under 35% as singletons. The CDR3 totals 14 residues. Germline loops: CDR1 SQVTM, CDR2 ANQGSEA. The V gene lost 3 bases and the J gene lost 0 bases, with 6 bases spanning the gap. The clonotype was recovered from a young adult male patient who had COVID-19 and was a kidney transplant recipient. T cells may partly derive from the graft donor. This specimen consisted of a blood sample, obtained at baseline and between days 110 and 120 from a kidney transplant recipient. The V gene is TRBV29-1, the J gene TRBJ2-6, with D possibly TRBD1 on 6 matching bases. The CDR3 nucleotides read TGCAGCGTTGACAGGGGCTCTGGGGCCAACGTCCTGACTTTC. Encoded protein: CSVDRGSGANVLTF.